The 32 T cell receptor beta chains given below trace back to one sample, sequenced in a study of T cell changes during pregnancy in multiple sclerosis. Profiling relied on immunoSEQ multiplex PCR, and the TCRdb table lists in-frame clones only, not all of them. The repertoire has tens of thousands of clones, around 96% of them found once; the top ten carry more than 0.85%. The material sequenced was peripheral blood, taken in the second trimester of pregnancy. The receptors shown here come from a female donor with multiple sclerosis, enrolled in a pregnancy study.

The J gene is TRBJ1-2, the V gene TRBV19, with D perhaps TRBD1 (6 bases). CDR1 is LNHDA and CDR2 is SQIVND in the germline V gene (reference sequence). V shed 3 bases and J shed 8 bases, with 10 bases lying between them. The CDR3 covers 12 residues. The CDR3 region is CASSMGALGYTF. The CDR3 coding sequence is TGTGCCAGTAGTATGGGGGCACTCGGCTACACCTTC.

The genes are TRBV6-5 and TRBJ2-1; 12 bases are a match to TRBD2. Germline loops: CDR1 MNHEY, CDR2 SVGAGI. Germline trimming cut 7 bases from V and 6 bases from J; bases unmatched to any gene: 4. There are 14 residues in the CDR3. CDR3 in amino acids: CASTPTSGSNEQFF. The CDR3 nucleotides read TGTGCCAGCACCCCGACTAGCGGGAGCAATGAGCAGTTCTTC.

The V call is TRBV28, the J call TRBJ1-1; D is ambiguous. The V and J ends lost 6 bases and 0 bases respectively, with 5 bases between them. The CDR3 has 12 residues. CDR1 and CDR2 (germline): MDHEN, SYDVKM. The CDR3 DNA follows: TGTGCCAGCAGAATCGTGAACACTGAAGCTTTCTTT. This encodes CASRIVNTEAFF.

The chain employs TRBV30 and TRBJ1-1; 7 bases agree with TRBD1. Losses at the gene ends were 0 bases for V and 1 base for J; bases not matched to a gene: 2. Germline loops: CDR1 GTSNPN, CDR2 SVGIG (reference sequence). This CDR3 has 14 residues. The CDR3 region is CAWSVGGGNTEAFF. CDR3 sequence (DNA): TGTGCCTGGAGTGTAGGGGGCGGGAACACTGAAGCTTTCTTT.

The rearrangement joins TRBV11-2 to TRBJ2-5; 9 bases agree with TRBD1. CDR1 SGHAT and CDR2 FQNNGV come from the germline V gene. With 6 bases clipped from V and 10 bases from J, the junction kept 21 bases outside the gene matches. CDR3 length: 17 residues. The CDR3: CASRPWPGQGRRSGQYF. CDR3 sequence (DNA): TGTGCCAGCAGGCCGTGGCCGGGACAGGGCCGTCGGTCGGGCCAGTACTTC.

The rearrangement joins TRBV6-1 to TRBJ1-1; D is perhaps TRBD1 (5 bases). The CDR3 loop spans 15 amino acids. Germline loops: CDR1 MNHNS, CDR2 SASEGT. V shed 7 bases and J shed 8 bases, with 23 bases lying between them. The CDR3 sequence: CASTTGGGRRSEAFF. The DNA of the CDR3 is TGTGCCAGCACTACTGGCGGGGGACGGCGGTCCGAAGCTTTCTTT.

The chain employs TRBV7-9 and TRBJ1-5, with D possibly matching TRBD1 (5 bases). The CDR3 is 15 residues long. The ends were cut back, 5 bases at V and 8 bases at J, with 19 bases in the middle. Germline CDR1 is SEHNR and CDR2 is FQNEAQ (reference sequence). CDR3 sequence: CASSPTWGVGEPQHF. The CDR3 DNA follows: TGTGCCAGCAGCCCCACATGGGGGGTCGGGGAGCCCCAGCATTTT.

CDR3 nucleotide sequence: TGTGCCAGCAGGCAAGGACCGGGACAGGTTTTCTCTGGGGCCAACGTCCTGACTTTC. This translates into CASRQGPGQVFSGANVLTF. This chain connects TRBV28 to TRBJ2-6, with 8 bases lining up with TRBD1. The CDR3 extends over 19 amino acids. The germline V gene has CDR1 MDHEN and CDR2 SYDVKM. After removal of 6 bases from V and 0 bases from J, the junction contained 13 bases not matched to a gene.

CDR3 sequence (DNA): TGCGCCAGCAGTGGACAGTCTAGCACAGATACGCAGTATTTT. Translating it yields CASSGQSSTDTQYF. The chain combines TRBV10-1 with TRBJ2-3; D is possibly TRBD1 (5 bases). The CDR3 extends over 14 amino acids. With 4 bases removed from V and 0 bases from J, the gap between germline ends came to 8 bases. Germline assignment: CDR1 WNHNN and CDR2 SYGVQD (reference sequence).

The rearrangement joins TRBV27 to TRBJ2-5, with a tentative D call TRBD1 (5 bases). Germline CDR1 is MNHEY and CDR2 is SMNVEV (reference sequence). V lost 3 bases and J lost 2, with 37 bases in between. CDR3 length: 23 amino acids. The CDR3 region has the DNA TGTGCCAGCAGTTTGGGGCAGCAGTTGCGAAGGACCTTTACCGAACCGCTTCAAGAGACCCAGTACTTC. Protein sequence: CASSLGQQLRRTFTEPLQETQYF.

Of note for this clone: The junction departs from the called germline gene at one end, perhaps through a read error. This chain joins TRBV5-6 and TRBJ2-1, with 9 bases aligning to TRBD2. CDR1 and CDR2 from the germline V gene are SGHDT and YYEEEE. CDR3 length equals 12 residues. This chain's CDR3 is CASSWRLAEFLF. CDR3 bases: TGTGCCAGCAGCTGGAGACTAGCGGAGTTCCTCTTC.

This clone came up once. This chain joins TRBV5-6 and TRBJ2-1, with a possible D match to TRBD2 (6 bases). The CDR3 contains 18 residues. Germline CDR1 reads SGHDT; CDR2 reads YYEEEE. Trimming removed 2 bases from V and 0 bases from J, with 18 bases in between. DNA of the CDR3: TGTGCCAGCAGCTTATATAACTGGGACTTGCTCTCCTACAATGAGCAGTTCTTC. Amino acids: CASSLYNWDLLSYNEQFF.

DNA of the CDR3: TGTGCCAGCAGCCCGGACAGGAACTCCTACGAGCAGTACTTC. As protein: CASSPDRNSYEQYF. J is TRBJ2-7 and V is TRBV7-2, with 7 bases that match TRBD1. The CDR3 totals 14 residues. Per germline, CDR1 SGHTA and CDR2 FQGNSA. Trimming cost V 5 bases and J 0 bases; bases outside gene matches: 4.

The DNA of the CDR3 is TGTGCCAGCTCACCAGGAACAGGGGAACGCACAGATACGCAGTATTTT. This sequence encodes CASSPGTGERTDTQYF. The chain carries TRBV18 and TRBJ2-3; 7 nucleotides line up with TRBD1. This CDR3 has 16 amino acids. CDR1 is KGHSH and CDR2 is LQKENI in the germline V gene. V trimming: 2 bases; J trimming: 1 base; junction bases outside the gene matches: 6.

This clone was counted a single time. V usage is TRBV15 and J usage is TRBJ2-1; TRBD2 matches at 7 bases. Germline CDR1 LNHNV, CDR2 YYDKDF (reference sequence). The CDR3 is made up of 17 amino acids. The V gene end was trimmed by 0 bases and the J gene end by 4 bases; junction bases not matched to a gene: 9. Here the CDR3 reads CATSRDLGSGSYNEQFF. As DNA, the CDR3 is TGTGCCACCAGCAGAGATCTGGGTAGCGGGTCGTACAATGAGCAGTTCTTC.

This chain uses TRBV7-9 with TRBJ2-5; tentatively, D is TRBD2 (6 bases). This CDR3 is built from 14 residues. The V and J ends lost 1 base and 5 bases respectively, with 11 bases between them. CDR1 SEHNR and CDR2 FQNEAQ come from the germline V gene (reference sequence). CDR3 in amino acids: CASSLVGGRETQYF. CDR3 coding DNA: TGTGCCAGCAGCTTAGTCGGGGGAAGGGAGACCCAGTACTTC.

The CDR3 reads CASSALGGENEQYF. CDR3 in DNA: TGTGCCAGTAGTGCTCTAGGGGGCGAGAACGAGCAGTACTTC. V and J are TRBV19 and TRBJ2-7; 7 bases match TRBD1. Germline loops: CDR1 LNHDA, CDR2 SQIVND (reference sequence). The CDR3 covers 14 residues. The trim removed 5 bases at V and 5 bases at J, leaving 9 bases unmatched.

This clone was detected only once. The CDR3 DNA reads TGCGCCAGCAGCACTACTCCTAGGGGGGGCGGCTACACCTTC. It yields the protein CASSTTPRGGGYTF. The rearrangement joins TRBV5-1 to TRBJ1-2; possible D gene TRBD1, 6 bases. There are 14 residues in the CDR3. V lost 4 bases and J lost 8, with 18 bases in between. Germline CDR1 SGHRS, CDR2 YFSETQ.

This chain joins TRBV5-1 and TRBJ2-1, with TRBD2 identical over 10 bases. Trimming cost V 0 bases and J 7 bases; bases outside gene matches: 7. The CDR3 loop spans 16 amino acids. CDR1 and CDR2 from the germline V gene are SGHRS and YFSETQ. CDR3 bases: TGCGCCAGCAGCTTGGGGTCCCTAGCGGGAGCTAATGAGCAGTTCTTC. Translation: CASSLGSLAGANEQFF.

V usage is TRBV19 and J usage is TRBJ1-1; 9 nucleotides line up with TRBD1. The J segment lost 3 bases and the V segment lost 6 bases, leaving 5 bases of the junction unmatched. Germline lookup yields CDR1 LNHDA and CDR2 SQIVND (reference sequence). This CDR3 is built from 14 residues. The CDR3 region has the DNA TGTGCCAGTAGGATGACAGGGGGATACACTGAAGCTTTCTTT. Its translation is CASRMTGGYTEAFF.

The chain employs TRBV18 and TRBJ1-1; 9 nucleotides match TRBD1. With 6 bases clipped from V and 5 bases from J, the junction kept 7 bases outside the gene matches. The CDR3 totals 14 residues. Germline V gives CDR1 KGHSH, CDR2 LQKENI. CDR3 amino acids: CASSQRQGGTEAFF. For the CDR3, the DNA is TGTGCCAGCTCCCAAAGACAGGGGGGGACTGAAGCTTTCTTT.

V usage is TRBV6-1 and J usage is TRBJ1-4, with 9 positions matching TRBD1. With 6 bases clipped from V and 5 bases from J, the junction kept 7 bases outside the gene matches. CDR1 MNHNS and CDR2 SASEGT come from the germline V gene. The CDR3 has 15 amino acids. DNA of the CDR3: TGTGCCAGCAGAACTTCCGGGACAGGGAATGAAAAACTGTTTTTT. Translation: CASRTSGTGNEKLFF.

In this sample, this clone turned up once. The chain has TRBV19 and TRBJ1-1; 8 bases fit TRBD1. CDR3 length: 12 amino acids. Germline values: CDR1 LNHDA, CDR2 SQIVND (reference sequence). The J segment lost 10 bases and the V segment lost 4 bases, leaving 5 bases of the junction unmatched. In nucleotides, the CDR3 is TGTGCCAGTAGTAGCCAGGACAGGGCAGCTTTCTTT. Translating it yields CASSSQDRAAFF.

The CDR3 region has the DNA TGTGCCAGTAGTCTGGTCTGGGGTCGACTAGCGGGAGGAAGTAGGAGGGACCAAGAGACCCAGTACTTC. This translates into CASSLVWGRLAGGSRRDQETQYF. This chain joins TRBV19 and TRBJ2-5; 13 bases fit TRBD2. With V trimmed by 5 bases and J by 0 bases, 24 bases remained unmatched. The CDR3 runs to 23 residues. Germline V gene sequence: CDR1 LNHDA, CDR2 SQIVND (reference sequence).

The V and J genes are TRBV27 and TRBJ2-7, with 9 positions matching TRBD2. CDR3 length: 15 amino acids. J lost 0 bases, V lost 5 bases, and 5 bases had no gene match. Germline V gene sequence: CDR1 MNHEY, CDR2 SMNVEV (reference sequence). The CDR3 sequence is CASSLLAGFSYEQYF. DNA of the CDR3: TGTGCCAGCAGTCTGCTAGCGGGATTCTCCTACGAGCAGTACTTC.

V gene TRBV19 combines with J gene TRBJ2-7; the match to TRBD2 covers 8 bases. The CDR3 extends over 14 amino acids. Trimming removed 3 bases from V and 2 bases from J; junction bases left unmatched: 3. The germline gives CDR1 LNHDA, CDR2 SQIVND (reference sequence). CDR3 nucleotides: TGTGCCAGTAGTATTATAGCGGGAACCTACGAGCAGTACTTC. It encodes CASSIIAGTYEQYF.

CDR3 sequence (DNA): TGTGCCAGCAGCTATCTAGCGGGAGCAGCGAATGAGCAGTTCTTC. As protein: CASSYLAGAANEQFF. The V and J genes are TRBV7-9 and TRBJ2-1; 10 nucleotides line up with TRBD2. Germline V lookup: CDR1 SEHNR, CDR2 FQNEAQ (reference sequence). V trimming: 4 bases; J trimming: 7 bases; junction bases outside the gene matches: 7. The CDR3 contains 15 residues.

V gene TRBV6-1 combines with J gene TRBJ2-1; D may be TRBD2 (5 bases). Germline CDR1 reads MNHNS; CDR2 reads SASEGT. V gave up 0 bases and J gave up 9 bases, with 15 bases separating them. The CDR3 is made up of 15 amino acids. The CDR3 region is CASSEAQLGAAEQFF. The CDR3, as DNA: TGTGCCAGCAGTGAAGCTCAACTAGGTGCGGCTGAGCAGTTCTTC.

V gene TRBV4-2 combines with J gene TRBJ2-7; the match to TRBD1 covers 9 bases. From germline, CDR1 is LGHNA and CDR2 YNFKEQ. V lost 5 bases, J lost 0 bases, and 8 bases stayed unmatched. The CDR3 consists of 16 residues. The CDR3 DNA follows: TGTGCCAGCAGCAGGGACAGGGCGGTGAGCTCCTACGAGCAGTACTTC. Translating gives CASSRDRAVSSYEQYF.

This clone was detected only once. V usage is TRBV27 and J usage is TRBJ1-1, with unresolved D. The CDR3 spans 15 residues. Germline V gives CDR1 MNHEY, CDR2 SMNVEV (reference sequence). Trimming stripped 2 bases from V and 0 bases from J, with 10 bases between. In nucleotides, the CDR3 is TGTGCCAGCAGTTTAGGATACGGGATGAACACTGAAGCTTTCTTT. This encodes CASSLGYGMNTEAFF.

The chain uses TRBV6-6 and TRBJ2-1; a possible D gene is TRBD1 (5 bases). CDR1 is MNHNY, CDR2 SVGAGI, per germline (reference sequence). This CDR3 has 13 residues. Between the trimmed V and J ends, which lost 6 bases and 10 bases, there was a span of 16 bases. This chain's CDR3 is CASSESGSGEQFF. In DNA, the CDR3 is TGTGCCAGCAGCGAAAGTGGGTCAGGGGAGCAGTTCTTC.

The chain carries TRBV14 and TRBJ1-1; D is possibly TRBD1 (6 bases). Germline-derived CDR1 and CDR2 are SGHDN and FVKESK. The V end was cut by 0 bases, the J end by 5 bases, with 13 bases between. The CDR3 is 15 amino acids. CDR3 in DNA: TGTGCCAGCAGCCAAGATTACAGGGATCGAACTGAAGCTTTCTTT. It specifies CASSQDYRDRTEAFF.